A single sample is the source of the 22 T cell receptor beta chains below, sequenced in a study of chemoradiotherapy in HPV16-positive cancers. Method: immunoSEQ multiplex PCR; TCRdb's copy keeps in-frame clones and lacks some. Of about 32,000 clones listed, about four fifths are singletons. Sequenced here: blood, sampled from a patient who underwent chemoradiotherapy. All receptors derive from a human donor with HPV-associated anogenital cancer.

The J gene is TRBJ2-7, the V gene TRBV7-3, with D perhaps TRBD1 (5 bases). The CDR3 extends over 14 amino acids. The germline V gene has CDR1 SGHTA and CDR2 FQGTGA. Trimming pared 5 bases from V and 2 bases from J, leaving 13 bases between. CDR3 amino acids: CASSPGQGPYEQYF. DNA for the CDR3: TGTGCCAGCAGCCCCGGGCAGGGCCCCTACGAGCAGTACTTC.

V is TRBV5-5 and J is TRBJ1-1; tentative D call: TRBD1 (5 bases). Germline values: CDR1 SGHKS, CDR2 YYEKEE (reference sequence). Trimming removed 2 bases at V and 0 bases at J, with 14 bases between. The CDR3 totals 16 residues. CDR3 loop: CASSLQPGPMNTEAFF. The CDR3, as DNA: TGTGCCAGCAGCTTACAACCGGGACCGATGAACACTGAAGCTTTCTTT.

The chain uses TRBV7-3 and TRBJ2-7; possibly TRBD1 for D (6 bases). The CDR3 has 13 residues. Deletions cut 4 bases from V and 3 bases from J, with 10 bases between. CDR1 SGHTA and CDR2 FQGTGA come from the germline V gene. CDR3 protein: CASSYDRNYEQYF. CDR3 in DNA: TGTGCCAGCAGCTATGACAGGAACTACGAGCAGTACTTC.

The chain joins TRBV27 to TRBJ1-5, with a weak D call TRBD1 (5 bases). The germline CDR1 and CDR2 sequences are MNHEY and SMNVEV (reference sequence). This CDR3 is built from 17 residues. Trimming shortened V by 3 bases and J by 0 bases, and 15 bases separated the two germline ends. CDR3 sequence (DNA): TGTGCCAGCAGTTTGGCGAGACAGTGGGATAGCAATCAGCCCCAGCATTTT. Protein: CASSLARQWDSNQPQHF.

The V call is TRBV11-2, the J call TRBJ1-3, with D possibly TRBD1 on 6 matching bases. Germline CDR1 SGHAT, CDR2 FQNNGV. The CDR3 spans 14 residues. V was shortened by 6 bases and J by 2 bases, with 11 bases between the two germline ends. DNA of the CDR3: TGTGCCAGCAGAAATCAGGGGACTGGAAACACCATATATTTT. This codes for CASRNQGTGNTIYF.

The chain has TRBV7-9 and TRBJ1-5; 7 bases map to TRBD1. The V gene's germline CDR1 is SEHNR and CDR2 FQNEAQ (reference sequence). The CDR3 is 14 residues long. V shed 5 bases, J shed 5 bases, and the junction held 6 bases outside the gene matches. The DNA for the CDR3 is TGTGCCAGCAGCCCAGGGGGGGCGGATCAGCCCCAGCATTTT. Its protein is CASSPGGADQPQHF.

The CDR3 is CASSLFLGEDTEAFF. The CDR3 DNA reads TGCGCCAGCAGCTTGTTCTTAGGGGAGGACACTGAAGCTTTCTTT. V and J are TRBV5-1 and TRBJ1-1; tentatively, D is TRBD1 (5 bases). CDR1 SGHRS and CDR2 YFSETQ come from the germline V gene. Trimming stripped 1 base from V and 3 bases from J, with 13 bases between. The CDR3 totals 15 residues.

V is TRBV7-2 and J is TRBJ2-2; 9 bases line up with TRBD1. The CDR3 spans 15 residues. Germline loops: CDR1 SGHTA, CDR2 FQGNSA. V lost 3 bases and J lost 7; bases outside the gene matches: 6. CDR3 DNA sequence: TGTGCCAGCAGCTTTACAGGGGGCGCGAACGGGGAGCTGTTTTTT. It translates to CASSFTGGANGELFF.

V gene TRBV6-4 combines with J gene TRBJ2-2; a weak D match, TRBD2 (5 bases). Trimming stripped 8 bases from V and 0 bases from J, with 10 bases between. The CDR3 sequence is 14 residues long. Germline loops: CDR1 MRHNA, CDR2 SNTAGT. This CDR3 reads CASWRATNTGELFF. The CDR3 nucleotides are TGTGCCAGCTGGCGGGCAACGAACACCGGGGAGCTGTTTTTT.

The J gene is TRBJ1-3, the V gene TRBV19; 7 nucleotides line up with TRBD1. Germline CDR1 and CDR2: LNHDA and SQIVND (reference sequence). The junction had 3 bases not matched to a gene; V was cut back by 4 bases and J by 0 bases. The CDR3 loop spans 15 amino acids. CDR3 DNA sequence: TGTGCCAGTAGTACTGGACAGGTCTCTGGAAACACCATATATTTT. It specifies CASSTGQVSGNTIYF.

This clone was observed once. In the same sample, other DNA sequences code for this CDR3. V gene TRBV7-9 combines with J gene TRBJ2-5; perhaps TRBD1 as D (6 bases). CDR1 is SEHNR and CDR2 is FQNEAQ in the germline V gene (reference sequence). The CDR3 is 13 residues long. The V and J ends lost 5 bases and 2 bases respectively, with 9 bases between them. CDR3 nucleotide sequence: TGTGCCAGCAGCCTTCAGGGGCAAGAGACCCAGTACTTC. Its protein product is CASSLQGQETQYF.

This clone was detected a few times. J is TRBJ2-7 and V is TRBV4-1; 7 nucleotides align to TRBD2. CDR1 and CDR2 from the germline V gene are MGHRA and YSYEKL. The trim removed 1 base at V and 0 bases at J, leaving 3 bases unmatched. The CDR3 loop spans 15 amino acids. CDR3 sequence (DNA): TGCGCCAGCAGCCAAGTCGGGGGGAGCTCCTACGAGCAGTACTTC. It is translated as CASSQVGGSSYEQYF.

The V and J genes are TRBV18 and TRBJ1-6; no clear D gene. Deletions cut 8 bases from V and 9 bases from J, with 14 bases between. CDR1 and CDR2 from the germline V gene are KGHSH and LQKENI. This CDR3 contains 13 residues. CDR3 in DNA: TGTGCCAGCAGGGCCCCGTTCAGTTCACCCCTCCACTTT. It encodes CASRAPFSSPLHF.

This clone came up once. V gene TRBV5-8 combines with J gene TRBJ2-2, with D possibly TRBD1 on 6 matching bases. CDR1 is SGHTS, CDR2 YDEGEE, per germline. The length of the CDR3 is 15 residues. V was shortened by 1 base and J by 12 bases, with 19 bases between the two germline ends. Written as DNA, the CDR3 is TGTGCCAGCAGCTTGCGGGACATATGGTGGGAAAAGCTGTTTTTT. Amino acids: CASSLRDIWWEKLFF.

The CDR3 DNA is TGTGCCAGCAGCGCCACAGGGGAGGAGTACAATGAGCAGTTCTTC. As protein: CASSATGEEYNEQFF. The rearrangement joins TRBV9 to TRBJ2-1, with D perhaps matching TRBD1 (7 bases). Trimming took off 3 bases at V and 4 bases at J, with 14 bases between the two ends. Germline lookup yields CDR1 SGDLS and CDR2 YYNGEE. The CDR3 totals 15 residues.

The chain combines TRBV2 with TRBJ1-5; TRBD1 matches at 9 bases. The CDR3 consists of 14 residues. After removal of 1 base from V and 5 bases from J, the junction contained 0 bases not matched to a gene. Germline V lookup: CDR1 SNHLY, CDR2 FYNNEI. The CDR3 nucleotides are TGTGCCAGCAGTGAAGACAGGGGGCATCAGCCCCAGCATTTT. This translates into CASSEDRGHQPQHF.

The rearrangement links TRBV30 to TRBJ1-6; D unclear. The CDR3 has 14 amino acids. V shed 4 bases and J shed 4 bases, with 11 bases lying between them. Germline CDR1 is GTSNPN and CDR2 is SVGIG (reference sequence). The CDR3 region has the DNA TGTGCCTGGAATTTAGGAGAGTATAATTCACCCCTCCACTTT. Encoded protein: CAWNLGEYNSPLHF.

This chain uses TRBV10-3 with TRBJ1-5; TRBD1 matches at 11 bases. The CDR3 consists of 15 residues. V shed 6 bases and J 3 bases; nucleotides not matched to a gene: 4. Germline assignment: CDR1 ENHRY and CDR2 SYGVKD. The CDR3 here is CAISGDRGYNQPQHF. As DNA, the CDR3 is TGTGCCATCAGCGGGGACAGGGGGTACAATCAGCCCCAGCATTTT.

This sequence joins TRBV27 and TRBJ1-1; D may be TRBD1 (6 bases). The CDR3 consists of 16 residues. Between the trimmed V and J ends, which lost 7 bases and 1 base, there was a span of 19 bases. Germline CDR1 and CDR2: MNHEY and SMNVEV (reference sequence). Here the CDR3 reads CASNSPGVGPNTEAFF. CDR3 bases: TGTGCCAGCAATTCTCCAGGGGTAGGCCCGAACACTGAAGCTTTCTTT.

The genes are TRBV13 and TRBJ2-7, with D uncertain. The CDR3 length is 15 residues. Per germline, CDR1 PRHDT and CDR2 FYEKMQ (reference sequence). Trimming took 0 bases from V and 5 from J, leaving 14 bases between them. CDR3 loop: CASSLGSLGLNEQYF. DNA of the CDR3: TGTGCCAGCAGCTTAGGTTCGTTAGGGTTGAACGAGCAGTACTTC.

V is TRBV10-3 and J is TRBJ1-5; perhaps TRBD1 as D (5 bases). In germline, CDR1 is ENHRY, CDR2 SYGVKD. The CDR3 covers 13 residues. Trimming left V 10 bases short and J 4 bases short, with 14 bases between. The CDR3 coding sequence is TGTGCCAGCCGGGACGGGGGAAATCAGCCCCAGCATTTT. Its translation is CASRDGGNQPQHF.

The V call is TRBV27, the J call TRBJ1-2; D remains unclear. Trimming left V 7 bases short and J 4 bases short, with 16 bases between. Germline CDR1 and CDR2: MNHEY and SMNVEV (reference sequence). This CDR3 spans 14 amino acids. CDR3 residues: CASKPAIWGYGYTF. Here the CDR3 DNA reads TGTGCCAGCAAACCCGCTATATGGGGCTATGGCTACACCTTC.